This TCR beta chain was sequenced during a study of blood T cell repertoires in COVID-19. The wider study: Some COVID-19 samples were acute and others convalescent; all came from the United States, Italy and Spain. The analysed material was cDNA or gDNA that came from T cells, B-cell-depleted T cells, or PBMCs.

CDR3 length equals 17 residues. V was clipped by 3 bases and J by 1 base; unmatched bases: 9. CDR1 is WNHNN, CDR2 SYGVQD, per germline (reference sequence). Seattle enrolled patients during active infection and tracked them longitudinally. Original data processing: Amplified reference gene primers provided the basis for estimating nucleated cell counts. The table came from immunoSEQ multiplex PCR; TCRdb's copy has only in-frame clones and leaves some out. V, J and clone size are taken as reported in that table, and D and trimming were inferred from the DNA itself. The table has some 240,000 clones, about four fifths seen once. This clone was seen just once.

The origin of this receptor is a woman aged 80 or over with COVID-19, enrolled during active disease. The sequenced material came from peripheral blood. J is TRBJ2-7 and V is TRBV10-1, with 10 bases that match TRBD2. In nucleotides, the CDR3 is TGCGCCAGCAGTGACCTAAGCGGGAGGGTAATATCCTACGAGCAGTACTTC. This codes for CASSDLSGRVISYEQYF.